Below, 29 T cell receptor beta chains from the same sample are listed, as sequenced in a study of cytomegalovirus exposure and HLA in healthy donors. PCR involved 60 Vbeta and 13 Jbeta primers. Assay: immunoSEQ multiplex PCR; the TCRdb copy retains only in-frame clones and omits some. The data show 90,000 to 110,000 clones, roughly 76% seen once. The sample comprised PBMCs. The receptors come from a man aged 30 to 39 in good health and CMV-seropositive.

The rearrangement uses TRBV4-3 and TRBJ2-2, with TRBD2 identical over 9 bases. Losses at the gene ends were 6 bases for V and 5 bases for J; bases not matched to a gene: 1. CDR3 length: 13 residues. Germline loops: CDR1 LGHNA, CDR2 YSLEER. The CDR3 sequence: CASRAGGTGELFF. DNA of the CDR3: TGCGCCAGCAGGGCGGGGGGGACCGGGGAGCTGTTTTTT.

V is TRBV2 and J is TRBJ1-6, with TRBD1 matching 8 bases. The CDR3 covers 15 residues. The germline V gene has CDR1 SNHLY and CDR2 FYNNEI. V was pared by 3 bases and J by 6 bases, with 4 bases of the junction left unmatched. CDR3 nucleotides: TGTGCCAGCAGTGATACAGGGGGGGCTAATTCACCCCTCCACTTT. It is translated as CASSDTGGANSPLHF.

In this sample, this clone turned up many times. The chain has TRBV6-1 and TRBJ2-7; D not resolved. The CDR3 is 12 amino acids. Germline CDR1 MNHNS, CDR2 SASEGT. V was pared by 6 bases and J by 3 bases, with 9 bases between. The CDR3 DNA follows: TGTGCCAGCAGGAGAAGTTTCTACGAGCAGTACTTC. Amino acid sequence: CASRRSFYEQYF.

This sequence joins TRBV6-6 and TRBJ1-5; D uncertain. The CDR3 consists of 15 residues. The V end was cut by 8 bases, the J end by 2 bases, with 16 bases between. CDR1 and CDR2 (germline): MNHNY, SVGAGI (reference sequence). CDR3 coding DNA: TGTGCCAGCTCCCAACTCGGCGGGGGCAATCAGCCCCAGCATTTT. It encodes CASSQLGGGNQPQHF.

The chain has TRBV9 and TRBJ1-1; 9 bases line up with TRBD1. CDR3 length equals 16 residues. J gave up 4 bases and V 4 bases, and 11 bases lay outside the gene matches. From germline, CDR1 is SGDLS and CDR2 YYNGEE. In DNA form, the CDR3 reads TGTGCCAGCAGCACCGGGACAGGGATGGGGCGCACTGAAGCTTTCTTT. Residues: CASSTGTGMGRTEAFF.

V usage is TRBV5-3 and J usage is TRBJ2-3; D is possibly TRBD2 (6 bases). TRBV5-3 is an ORF for which the function is uncertain. This CDR3 has 14 residues. The ends were cut back, 0 bases at V and 2 bases at J, with 7 bases in the middle. The CDR3 DNA reads as TGTGCCAGAAGCTTGGCGCGGGACACAGATACGCAGTATTTT. This gives the protein CARSLARDTDTQYF.

This CDR3 reads CASSEWDRDYGYTF. The DNA for the CDR3 is TGTGCCAGCAGTGAATGGGACAGGGATTATGGCTACACCTTC. This chain uses TRBV2 with TRBJ1-2; TRBD1 matches at 9 bases. Germline V CDR1 and CDR2: SNHLY, FYNNEI. The CDR3 covers 14 residues. Trimming at V came to 2 bases and at J to 5 bases, leaving 3 bases not matched to a gene.

This chain links TRBV11-2 with TRBJ2-5; D is possibly TRBD2 (6 bases). Per germline, CDR1 SGHAT and CDR2 FQNNGV. V gave up 5 bases and J gave up 4 bases, with 14 bases separating them. The CDR3 contains 14 residues. CDR3 coding DNA: TGTGCCAGCAGCCTGAACCTGGGGGGAGAGACCCAGTACTTC. Protein sequence: CASSLNLGGETQYF. The full variable domain, in which reference TRBV11-2 and TRBJ2-5 provide the parts outside the CDR3, is EAGVAQSPRYKIIEKRQSVAFWCNPISGHATLYWYQQILGQGPKLLIQFQNNGVVDDSQLPKDRFSAERLKGVDSTLKIQPAKLEDSAVYLCASSLNLGGETQYFGPGTRLLVL.

The chain is built from TRBV30 and TRBJ2-6; 9 bases are a match to TRBD1. V was clipped by 0 bases and J by 2 bases; unmatched bases: 5. Germline V CDR1 and CDR2: GTSNPN, SVGIG (reference sequence). This CDR3 comprises 17 residues. The CDR3 DNA reads TGTGCCTGGAGTGTACAGGGGGCAACCCCTGGGGCCAACGTCCTGACTTTC. This encodes CAWSVQGATPGANVLTF.

The V call is TRBV5-4, the J call TRBJ2-3, with a tentative D call TRBD2 (7 bases). CDR3 length equals 16 residues. CDR1 SGHNT and CDR2 YYREEE come from the germline V gene (reference sequence). The V gene lost 0 bases and the J gene lost 11 bases, with 22 bases spanning the gap. CDR3 sequence (DNA): TGTGCCAGCAGCTTGGCCGTTGGGGGGGCCGGTACCAGGCAGTATTTT. This translates into CASSLAVGGAGTRQYF. The complete variable domain, with remaining parts taken from reference TRBV5-4 and TRBJ2-3, reads ETGVTQSPTHLIKTRGQQVTLRCSSQSGHNTVSWYQQALGQGPQFIFQYYREEENGRGNFPPRFSGLQFPNYSSELNVNALELDDSALYLCASSLAVGGAGTRQYFGPGTRLTVL.

The J gene is TRBJ1-6, the V gene TRBV11-2; TRBD1 is a possible D gene (6 bases). The CDR3 is made up of 14 amino acids. V was pared by 0 bases and J by 10 bases, with 10 bases between. CDR1 SGHAT and CDR2 FQNNGV come from the germline V gene. CDR3 DNA: TGTGCCAGCAGCTTAGAAGGCAGGGGATCACCCCTCCACTTT. Translation: CASSLEGRGSPLHF.

The chain employs TRBV5-4 and TRBJ2-7; TRBD2 agrees at 10 bases. The ends lost 3 bases at V and 2 bases at J; junction bases unmatched: 5. The CDR3 contains 15 residues. Germline V gives CDR1 SGHNT, CDR2 YYREEE (reference sequence). The CDR3 region has the DNA TGTGCCAGCAGCTCCATGCTAGCGGGGGCCTACGAGCAGTACTTC. Translation: CASSSMLAGAYEQYF.

J is TRBJ1-2 and V is TRBV9; 12 bases agree with TRBD1. The CDR3 spans 16 residues. With 4 bases clipped from V and 4 bases from J, the junction kept 8 bases outside the gene matches. Germline V gene sequence: CDR1 SGDLS, CDR2 YYNGEE. The CDR3 sequence: CASSPRGTGGSYGYTF. The CDR3 DNA reads as TGTGCCAGCAGCCCAAGGGGGACAGGGGGCAGCTATGGCTACACCTTC.

This clone was counted ten times or more. V usage is TRBV4-3 and J usage is TRBJ1-4; 9 positions match TRBD1. CDR3 length: 16 residues. Germline lookup yields CDR1 LGHNA and CDR2 YSLEER. The J segment lost 5 bases and the V segment lost 2 bases, leaving 6 bases of the junction unmatched. CDR3 nucleotide sequence: TGCGCCAGCAGCCAAAAAACCGGGACAGGGAATGAAAAACTGTTTTTT. Protein sequence: CASSQKTGTGNEKLFF.

The V call is TRBV9, the J call TRBJ2-1, with 7 bases matching TRBD2. Germline V lookup: CDR1 SGDLS, CDR2 YYNGEE. This CDR3 has 16 residues. J lost 1 base, V lost 0 bases, and 4 bases had no gene match. CDR3 in amino acids: CASSVVGGGSYNEQFF. Written as DNA, the CDR3 is TGTGCCAGCAGCGTAGTGGGGGGGGGATCCTACAATGAGCAGTTCTTC. Filled out from reference TRBV9 and TRBJ2-1, the complete variable domain reads DSGVTQTPKHLITATGQRVTLRCSPRSGDLSVYWYQQSLDQGLQFLIQYYNGEERAKGNILERFSAQQFPDLHSELNLSSLELGDSALYFCASSVVGGGSYNEQFFGPGTRLTVL.

CDR3 region: CASSLAQAAEAFF. CDR3 nucleotide sequence: TGTGCCAGCAGTCTTGCCCAAGCCGCTGAAGCTTTCTTT. J is TRBJ1-1 and V is TRBV2; D not resolved. Germline CDR1 and CDR2: SNHLY and FYNNEI. The CDR3 totals 13 residues. The V end was cut by 5 bases, the J end by 6 bases, with 13 bases between.

V and J are TRBV7-9 and TRBJ1-5; D is unclear. Germline assignment: CDR1 SEHNR and CDR2 FQNEAQ (reference sequence). The CDR3 is 14 residues long. The V and J ends lost 5 bases and 0 bases respectively, with 8 bases between them. The CDR3, as DNA: TGTGCCAGCAGCAGAGGGATTAGCAATCAGCCCCAGCATTTT. Translating gives CASSRGISNQPQHF.

The chain recombines TRBV6-6 with TRBJ2-3; a weak D match, TRBD1 (5 bases). The germline gives CDR1 MNHNY, CDR2 SVGAGI (reference sequence). CDR3 length equals 15 residues. Trimming left V 2 bases short and J 1 base short, with 10 bases between. The CDR3 DNA reads as TGTGCCAGCAGTTACGCCAGGGTAGGCACAGATACGCAGTATTTT. Translated, it gives CASSYARVGTDTQYF.

This chain uses TRBV5-1 with TRBJ1-2; 9 bases line up with TRBD1. Trimming cost V 4 bases and J 2 bases; bases outside gene matches: 6. Germline CDR1 reads SGHRS; CDR2 reads YFSETQ. The CDR3 has 15 residues. Here the CDR3 reads CASSPQGQGNYGYTF. DNA for the CDR3: TGCGCCAGCAGCCCCCAAGGACAGGGGAACTATGGCTACACCTTC.

This clone came up a few times. The chain links TRBV18 to TRBJ1-1, with unresolved D. Germline CDR1 KGHSH, CDR2 LQKENI. The V gene lost 6 bases and the J gene lost 8 bases, with 25 bases spanning the gap. The CDR3 length is 16 residues. The CDR3 is CASSNGPGVNTGEAFF. The CDR3 DNA sequence: TGTGCCAGCTCGAACGGACCGGGAGTGAACACTGGAGAAGCTTTCTTT.

V and J are TRBV11-2 and TRBJ2-1, with D maybe TRBD1 (6 bases). Germline lookup yields CDR1 SGHAT and CDR2 FQNNGV. Trimming left V 0 bases short and J 11 bases short, with 11 bases between. This CDR3 region has 13 residues. The CDR3 nucleotides read TGTGCCAGCAGCTTAGAAGGGGGTGGCCAGCAGTTCTTC. Protein: CASSLEGGGQQFF.

The chain couples TRBV2 to TRBJ1-5; the D gene is possibly TRBD1 (6 bases). This CDR3 is built from 14 residues. The germline V and J ends were trimmed by 6 bases and 0 bases, with 9 bases remaining between them. Germline CDR1 is SNHLY and CDR2 is FYNNEI. CDR3: CASSHRASNQPQHF. The CDR3 DNA sequence: TGTGCCAGCAGCCACAGGGCTAGCAATCAGCCCCAGCATTTT. Together with reference TRBV2 and TRBJ1-5, the CDR3 gives the full variable domain: EPEVTQTPSHQVTQMGQEVILRCVPISNHLYFYWYRQILGQKVEFLVSFYNNEISEKSEIFDDQFSVERPDGSNFTLKIRSTKLEDSAMYFCASSHRASNQPQHFGDGTRLSIL.

V usage is TRBV4-1 and J usage is TRBJ1-1; 9 bases align to TRBD1. The CDR3 runs 14 residues. V lost 4 bases and J lost 11; bases outside the gene matches: 11. Germline CDR1 is MGHRA and CDR2 is YSYEKL. This CDR3 reads CASSRLLTGGNAFF. The CDR3 coding sequence is TGCGCCAGCAGCCGCCTACTAACAGGGGGCAATGCTTTCTTT.

The chain has TRBV7-2 and TRBJ2-1; the match to TRBD2 covers 8 bases. Germline V CDR1 and CDR2: SGHTA, FQGNSA. The CDR3 is 16 amino acids. V shed 5 bases, J shed 8 bases, and the junction held 14 bases outside the gene matches. CDR3: CASSPNGGGPPYEQFF. CDR3 DNA: TGTGCCAGCAGCCCTAATGGCGGGGGGCCCCCTTATGAGCAGTTCTTC.

V is TRBV7-8 and J is TRBJ2-1, with D tentatively TRBD1 (6 bases). The germline V gene has CDR1 SGHVS and CDR2 FQNEAQ. Trimming stripped 4 bases from V and 4 bases from J, with 17 bases between. The CDR3 spans 16 residues. Here the CDR3 reads CASSSYRVAPYNEQFF. CDR3 coding DNA: TGTGCCAGCAGCTCTTACAGGGTCGCCCCTTACAATGAGCAGTTCTTC. The variable domain in full, with the rest retrieved from reference TRBV7-8 and TRBJ2-1, is GAGVSQSPRYKVAKRGQDVALRCDPISGHVSLFWYQQALGQGPEFLTYFQNEAQLDKSGLPSDRFFAERPEGSVSTLKIQRTQQEDSAVYLCASSSYRVAPYNEQFFGPGTRLTVL.

V usage is TRBV30 and J usage is TRBJ2-5; D is ambiguous. Trimming took off 1 base at V and 2 bases at J, with 14 bases between the two ends. Germline V gene sequence: CDR1 GTSNPN, CDR2 SVGIG (reference sequence). The CDR3 runs 15 residues. DNA of the CDR3: TGTGCCTGGAGTGAATCTATTGGAGCTCAAGAGACCCAGTACTTC. This codes for CAWSESIGAQETQYF. Full variable domain (remainder filled in from reference TRBV30 and TRBJ2-5): SQTIHQWPATLVQPVGSPLSLECTVEGTSNPNLYWYRQAAGRGLQLLFYSVGIGQISSEVPQNLSASRPQDRQFILSSKKLLLSDSGFYLCAWSESIGAQETQYFGPGTRLLVL.

V gene TRBV4-1 combines with J gene TRBJ1-1; D is perhaps TRBD1 (6 bases). V was clipped by 1 base and J by 3 bases, with 12 bases between them. CDR1 and CDR2 (germline): MGHRA, YSYEKL. CDR3 length: 15 residues. Written as DNA, the CDR3 is TGCGCCAGCAGCCAAGGTGACGCAGGGGACACTGAAGCTTTCTTT. Translating it yields CASSQGDAGDTEAFF.

In this sample, this clone turned up once. V usage is TRBV18 and J usage is TRBJ1-1; the D gene is possibly TRBD1 (5 bases). This CDR3 region has 14 residues. The germline V and J ends were trimmed by 5 bases and 1 base, with 11 bases remaining between them. Germline V CDR1 and CDR2: KGHSH, LQKENI. DNA for the CDR3: TGTGCCAGCTCAAAGGGGCGCGGGAACACTGAAGCTTTCTTT. This sequence encodes CASSKGRGNTEAFF. Drawing the rest from reference TRBV18 and TRBJ1-1, the complete variable domain is NAGVMQNPRHLVRRRGQEARLRCSPMKGHSHVYWYRQLPEEGLKFMVYLQKENIIDESGMPKERFSAEFPKEGPSILRIQQVVRGDSAAYFCASSKGRGNTEAFFGQGTRLTVV.

The chain uses TRBV9 and TRBJ2-1; 9 positions agree with TRBD1. The germline gives CDR1 SGDLS, CDR2 YYNGEE. V lost 6 bases and J lost 9; bases outside the gene matches: 7. This CDR3 region has 13 residues. CDR3 in amino acids: CASNLQGAREQFF. The CDR3, as DNA: TGTGCCAGCAACCTACAGGGGGCACGTGAGCAGTTCTTC.